The entry that follows covers one TCR beta chain sequence. Antigen: not known. Whenever a sample was processed, at least 6.5 million PBMCs were isolated. These data are taken from a study of blood T cells in healthy people across ages. From germline, CDR1 is MNHNY and CDR2 SVGAGI (reference sequence). V was clipped by 0 bases and J by 5 bases, with 10 bases between them. This CDR3 region has 14 residues. The authors ran a second PCR of about 6 to 12 cycles using a sample-barcoded 5' primer and a J-beta primer mix. One entry per CDR3 protein results from TCRdb running MiXCR on the 5' RACE reads. The sample shows 780,000 or so distinct CDR3 sequences, around a quarter of them seen only once. Study observations and caveats: Naive T cell percentage by flow cytometry tracked strongly with beta diversity. The authors considered diversity estimates from one million T cells to be underestimates.

These data were also reused for a study on T cells of mothers and their children. That study reports: Sample barcodes and 2-4 random nucleotides were added by the M1S primer of the second PCR.

This TCR derives from a boy aged 5 to 17 in good health. The rearrangement joins TRBV6-6 to TRBJ2-5; a weak D match, TRBD1 (5 bases). Source material: blood. The CDR3 DNA reads TGTGCCAGCAGTTACTCCAGGGTTGAGGAGACCCAGTACTTC. This gives the protein CASSYSRVEETQYF.